Given below is one TCR beta chain in context. There are 14 residues in the CDR3. Deletions cut 2 bases from V and 3 bases from J, with 10 bases between. Germline assignment: CDR1 SGHAT and CDR2 FQNNGV. This sample is part of a study of blood T cell repertoires in COVID-19. The wider study: The cDNA or gDNA used as material had been derived from T cells, B-cell-depleted T cells, or PBMCs.

The table came from immunoSEQ multiplex PCR; TCRdb's copy has only in-frame clones and leaves some out. The sample consists of roughly 340,000 clones, roughly 90% of them appearing once. Sequenced input: peripheral blood. V gene TRBV11-2 combines with J gene TRBJ2-5; tentative D call: TRBD2 (6 bases). This receptor was identified in a woman aged 25 to 39 with COVID-19, enrolled during active disease. CDR3 in amino acids: CASSLRAGKETQYF. In DNA form, the CDR3 reads TGTGCCAGCAGCTTACGGGCGGGAAAAGAGACCCAGTACTTC.